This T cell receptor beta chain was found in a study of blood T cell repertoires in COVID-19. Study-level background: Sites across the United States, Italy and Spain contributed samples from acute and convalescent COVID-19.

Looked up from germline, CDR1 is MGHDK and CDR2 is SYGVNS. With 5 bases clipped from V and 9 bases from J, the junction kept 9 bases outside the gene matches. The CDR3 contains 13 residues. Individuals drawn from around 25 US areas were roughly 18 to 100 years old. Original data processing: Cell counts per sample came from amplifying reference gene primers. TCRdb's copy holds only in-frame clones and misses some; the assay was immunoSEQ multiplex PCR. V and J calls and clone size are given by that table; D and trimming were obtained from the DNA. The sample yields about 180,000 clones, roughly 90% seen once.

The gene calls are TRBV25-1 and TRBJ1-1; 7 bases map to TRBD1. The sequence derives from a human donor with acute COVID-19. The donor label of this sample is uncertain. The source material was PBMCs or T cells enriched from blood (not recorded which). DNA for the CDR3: TGTGCCAGCAGTAACAGGGGCAGGGGAAAAGCTTTCTTT. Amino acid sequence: CASSNRGRGKAFF.